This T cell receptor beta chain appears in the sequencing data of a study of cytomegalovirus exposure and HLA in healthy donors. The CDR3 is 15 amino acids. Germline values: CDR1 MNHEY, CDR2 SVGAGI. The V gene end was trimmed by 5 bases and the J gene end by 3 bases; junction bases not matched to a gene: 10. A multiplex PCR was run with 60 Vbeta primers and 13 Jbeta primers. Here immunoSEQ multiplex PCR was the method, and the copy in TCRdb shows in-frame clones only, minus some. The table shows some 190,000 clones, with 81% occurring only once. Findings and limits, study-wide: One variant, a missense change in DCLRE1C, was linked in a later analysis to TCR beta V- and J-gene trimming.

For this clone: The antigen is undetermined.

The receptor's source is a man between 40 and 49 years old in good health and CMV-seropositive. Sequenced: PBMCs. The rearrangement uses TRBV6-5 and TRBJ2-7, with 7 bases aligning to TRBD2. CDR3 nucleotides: TGTGCCAGCAGTGCCACTAGCGTCATTGGCTACGAGCAGTACTTC. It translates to CASSATSVIGYEQYF.